Each of the 24 T cell receptor beta chains below was sequenced from the same sample in a study of type 1 regulatory T cells. One entry per CDR3 protein, called by TCRdb with MiXCR from the reads. This table holds 68,000 or so distinct CDR3 sequences, roughly 50% found once. These receptors have no identified antigens. Sample: cultured non-Tr1 T cells, either the whole culture or a sorted T cell fraction (not recorded which). These receptors were collected from a human donor in good health.

This chain joins TRBV20-1 and TRBJ2-5; D possibly corresponds to TRBD1 (5 bases). CDR1 DFQATT and CDR2 SNEGSKA come from the germline V gene (reference sequence). V lost 6 bases to trimming and J lost 5 bases, with 13 bases between them. The CDR3 has 12 residues. The CDR3 spells CSAKKAGETQYF. CDR3 DNA sequence: TGCAGTGCCAAAAAGGCAGGGGAGACCCAGTACTTC.

The chain has TRBV7-2 and TRBJ1-1; weak D call: TRBD1 (6 bases). V lost 5 bases, J lost 1 base, and 20 bases lay in between. The CDR3 spans 17 residues. Germline CDR1 and CDR2: SGHTA and FQGNSA. The CDR3 reads CASSLVPQGLKNTEAFF. In DNA form, the CDR3 reads TGTGCCAGCAGCCTAGTCCCGCAGGGGTTAAAGAACACTGAAGCTTTCTTT.

The V gene is TRBV5-6, the J gene TRBJ1-6, with 9 nucleotides matching TRBD1. Germline assignment: CDR1 SGHDT and CDR2 YYEEEE. J gave up 12 bases and V 0 bases, and 7 bases lay outside the gene matches. This CDR3 contains 15 residues. The CDR3 bases are TGTGCCAGCAGCTTGGCGGGACAGGGTAGGGAACCCCTCCACTTT. Translated, it gives CASSLAGQGREPLHF.

The CDR3, as DNA: TGTGCCAGCAGGAGGACTAGCGGGGGGTGGAATGAGCAGTTCTTC. It encodes CASRRTSGGWNEQFF. The V gene is TRBV2, the J gene TRBJ2-1, with TRBD2 matching over 14 bases. In germline, CDR1 is SNHLY, CDR2 FYNNEI. The CDR3 runs 15 residues. The V gene end was trimmed by 6 bases and the J gene end by 7 bases; junction bases not matched to a gene: 5.

This clonotype has only a few counts. V and J are TRBV7-9 and TRBJ2-3, with D maybe TRBD2 (6 bases). The CDR3 has 15 residues. Germline-derived CDR1 and CDR2 are SEHNR and FQNEAQ (reference sequence). V lost 2 bases and J lost 0, with 9 bases in between. The CDR3 region is CASSLIGTSTDTQYF. CDR3 DNA sequence: TGTGCCAGCAGCTTAATCGGGACTAGCACAGATACGCAGTATTTT.

The rearrangement joins TRBV19 to TRBJ2-1; 7 positions match TRBD2. Germline V gives CDR1 LNHDA, CDR2 SQIVND (reference sequence). After removal of 5 bases from V and 0 bases from J, the junction contained 16 bases not matched to a gene. The CDR3 covers 19 residues. Here the CDR3 DNA reads TGTGCCAGTAGTCAGGAGACTAGCAGGCCATATAGCTCCTACAATGAGCAGTTCTTC. Translation: CASSQETSRPYSSYNEQFF.

The rearrangement uses TRBV10-3 and TRBJ2-5, with D unclear. The CDR3 consists of 13 residues. The germline V gene has CDR1 ENHRY and CDR2 SYGVKD. Trimming took 6 bases from V and 5 from J, leaving 13 bases between them. CDR3 residues: CAISPGSAETQYF. As DNA, the CDR3 is TGTGCCATCAGCCCAGGCTCAGCGGAGACCCAGTACTTC.

This chain joins TRBV3-1 and TRBJ2-6, with D possibly TRBD2 on 7 matching bases. Germline CDR1 LGHDT, CDR2 YNNKEL (reference sequence). The CDR3 consists of 19 residues. Trimming removed 3 bases at V and 1 base at J, with 19 bases between. CDR3 in amino acids: CASSHLSGGKGSGANVLTF. CDR3 sequence (DNA): TGTGCCAGCAGCCACCTCTCGGGGGGCAAGGGGTCTGGGGCCAACGTCCTGACTTTC.

This clonotype was picked up many times. V is TRBV30 and J is TRBJ2-1, with 8 bases that match TRBD2. CDR1 and CDR2 (germline): GTSNPN, SVGIG (reference sequence). The CDR3 extends over 15 amino acids. V trimming: 0 bases; J trimming: 8 bases; junction bases outside the gene matches: 9. The CDR3 coding sequence is TGTGCCTGGAGTGTACGCCTAGTCGGGGGGGATGAGCAGTTCTTC. Its protein product is CAWSVRLVGGDEQFF.

The genes are TRBV28 and TRBJ1-2; D call uncertain. Trimming pared 3 bases from V and 4 bases from J, leaving 9 bases between. The germline V gene has CDR1 MDHEN and CDR2 SYDVKM. This CDR3 contains 13 residues. The CDR3 is CASSLGYGYGYTF. The CDR3 DNA reads as TGTGCCAGCAGTTTGGGGTACGGCTATGGCTACACCTTC.

This chain joins TRBV18 and TRBJ2-3; D is unclear. V lost 0 bases and J 2 bases, leaving 6 bases between the germline ends. The CDR3 totals 14 residues. Germline-derived CDR1 and CDR2 are KGHSH and LQKENI. The CDR3 DNA is TGTGCCAGCTCACCACCAATCCTCACAGATACGCAGTATTTT. Protein: CASSPPILTDTQYF. The whole variable domain, filled in from reference TRBV18 and TRBJ2-3, reads NAGVMQNPRHLVRRRGQEARLRCSPMKGHSHVYWYRQLPEEGLKFMVYLQKENIIDESGMPKERFSAEFPKEGPSILRIQQVVRGDSAAYFCASSPPILTDTQYFGPGTRLTVL.

This clonotype came up a few times. The germline gene is not matched at one end of the junction; a read error may be the cause. This rearrangement joins TRBV7-2 to TRBJ2-5, with D perhaps matching TRBD2 (6 bases). There are 10 residues in the CDR3. Germline lookup yields CDR1 SGHTA and CDR2 FQGNSA. CDR3 residues: CASSQAGGVF. In nucleotides, the CDR3 is TGTGCCAGCAGCCAGGCCGGGGGTGTATTC.

The rearrangement joins TRBV5-1 to TRBJ1-2; D unclear. The V gene lost 1 base and the J gene lost 7 bases, with 14 bases spanning the gap. CDR1 and CDR2 (germline): SGHRS, YFSETQ. There are 14 residues in the CDR3. The CDR3 sequence is CASSLNAGSSGYTF. The CDR3 region has the DNA TGCGCCAGCAGCTTGAACGCAGGAAGTTCTGGCTACACCTTC.

Note on this clonotype: The junction departs from the called germline gene at one end, perhaps through a read error. V gene TRBV4-1 combines with J gene TRBJ1-6; D unclear. Looked up from germline, CDR1 is MGHRA and CDR2 is YSYEKL. This CDR3 is 15 amino acids long. The CDR3 DNA sequence: TGCGCCAGCAGCCAAGAGTTGACCTATAATTCATCCCTCCACTTT. Residues: CASSQELTYNSSLHF.

In this sample, this clonotype turned up a few times. The chain has TRBV6-2 or TRBV6-3 and TRBJ1-5, with 9 bases that match TRBD1. V shed 5 bases and J 3 bases; nucleotides not matched to a gene: 2. Germline assignment: CDR1 MNHEY and CDR2 SVGEGT. The CDR3 loop spans 14 amino acids. In DNA form, the CDR3 reads TGTGCCAGCAGTGGGACAGGGATCAATCAGCCCCAGCATTTT. Translated, it gives CASSGTGINQPQHF.

The chain uses TRBV20-1 and TRBJ1-1; D unresolved. V dropped 0 bases and J dropped 2 bases, with 7 bases sitting between them. CDR3 length: 13 amino acids. Looked up from germline, CDR1 is DFQATT and CDR2 is SNEGSKA (reference sequence). The CDR3 sequence is CSARDWVNTEAFF. CDR3 coding DNA: TGCAGTGCTAGAGATTGGGTTAACACTGAAGCTTTCTTT.

This clonotype came up a few times. The CDR3 bases are TGTGCCAGCAGTGGGACCCCTAGTTTCCGGGGGTACTACGAGCAGTACTTC. Translating gives CASSGTPSFRGYYEQYF. The rearrangement joins TRBV6-1 to TRBJ2-7, with D perhaps TRBD2 (6 bases). Trimming pared 4 bases from V and 3 bases from J, leaving 22 bases between. The CDR3 sequence is 17 residues long. The germline V gene has CDR1 MNHNS and CDR2 SASEGT.

This chain connects TRBV6-2 or TRBV6-3 to TRBJ2-1; no firm D call. CDR3 length: 15 amino acids. The V end lost 2 bases, the J end lost 10 bases, and 18 bases lay between the germline ends. Germline CDR1 MNHEY, CDR2 SVGEGT. DNA for the CDR3: TGTGCCAGCAGTTACGCGGATCAAAATACAGAAGAGCAGTTCTTC. Translation gives CASSYADQNTEEQFF.

The chain employs TRBV9 and TRBJ1-2, with D unresolved. In germline, CDR1 is SGDLS, CDR2 YYNGEE. This CDR3 comprises 14 residues. The V gene lost 0 bases and the J gene lost 7 bases, with 13 bases spanning the gap. The CDR3 sequence is CASSVGGRRCGYTF. In DNA form, the CDR3 reads TGTGCCAGCAGCGTAGGGGGTCGCCGTTGTGGCTACACCTTC. Using reference TRBV9 and TRBJ1-2 for the parts outside the CDR3, the full variable domain is DSGVTQTPKHLITATGQRVTLRCSPRSGDLSVYWYQQSLDQGLQFLIQYYNGEERAKGNILERFSAQQFPDLHSELNLSSLELGDSALYFCASSVGGRRCGYTFGSGTRLTVV.

V usage is TRBV5-1 and J usage is TRBJ1-2; weak D call: TRBD1 (6 bases). The germline CDR1 and CDR2 sequences are SGHRS and YFSETQ. CDR3 length: 14 residues. The V end was cut by 5 bases, the J end by 2 bases, with 13 bases between. The CDR3 protein is CASSSQGGNYGYTF. The CDR3 DNA follows: TGCGCCAGCAGTTCACAGGGAGGGAACTATGGCTACACCTTC.

This sequence joins TRBV4-2 and TRBJ1-3; no firm D call. This CDR3 comprises 16 residues. With 2 bases removed from V and 0 bases from J, the gap between germline ends came to 11 bases. The germline V gene has CDR1 LGHNA and CDR2 YNFKEQ. The CDR3 reads CASSQLTSSSGNTIYF. DNA for the CDR3: TGTGCCAGCAGCCAATTAACTTCCAGCTCTGGAAACACCATATATTTT.

This chain uses TRBV6-6 with TRBJ1-6; a weak D match, TRBD1 (5 bases). Trimming cost V 3 bases and J 7 bases, with 10 bases left between them. The CDR3 has 14 amino acids. Per the germline V gene, CDR1 is MNHNY and CDR2 is SVGAGI (reference sequence). The DNA for the CDR3 is TGTGCCAGCAGTTATAGGGACGTAAATTCACCCCTCCACTTT. This sequence encodes CASSYRDVNSPLHF.

The chain employs TRBV12-3 or TRBV12-4 and TRBJ1-1; possible D gene TRBD1, 6 bases. The germline V and J ends were trimmed by 6 bases and 1 base, with 12 bases remaining between them. This CDR3 is built from 14 residues. The CDR3 loop is CASRPGTSNTEAFF. The CDR3 region has the DNA TGTGCCAGCAGACCCGGGACATCGAACACTGAAGCTTTCTTT.

Remarks on this clonotype: Germline is not matched at one junction end, which may reflect a read error. The chain recombines TRBV12-3 or TRBV12-4 with TRBJ2-1, with 12 bases identical to TRBD2. The CDR3 extends over 12 amino acids. This CDR3 reads CASSPGLAGNEF. The CDR3 nucleotides read TGTGCCAGCAGTCCGGGACTAGCGGGCAATGAGTTC.